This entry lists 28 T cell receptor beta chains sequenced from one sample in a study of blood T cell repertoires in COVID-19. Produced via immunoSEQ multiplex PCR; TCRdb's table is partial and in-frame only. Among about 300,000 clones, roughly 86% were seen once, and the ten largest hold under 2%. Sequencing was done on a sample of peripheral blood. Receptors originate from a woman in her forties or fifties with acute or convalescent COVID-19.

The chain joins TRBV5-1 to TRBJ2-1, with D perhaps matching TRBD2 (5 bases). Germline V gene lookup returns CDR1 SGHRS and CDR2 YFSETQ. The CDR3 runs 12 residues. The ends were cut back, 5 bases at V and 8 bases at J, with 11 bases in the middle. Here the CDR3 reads CASSGEGDEQFF. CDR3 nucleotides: TGCGCCAGCAGTGGTGAGGGCGATGAGCAGTTCTTC.

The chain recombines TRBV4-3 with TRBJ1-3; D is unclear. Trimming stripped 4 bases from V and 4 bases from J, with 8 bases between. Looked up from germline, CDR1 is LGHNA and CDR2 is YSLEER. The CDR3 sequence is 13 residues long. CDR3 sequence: CASSPKRGNTIYF. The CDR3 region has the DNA TGCGCCAGCAGCCCTAAGCGGGGAAACACCATATATTTT.

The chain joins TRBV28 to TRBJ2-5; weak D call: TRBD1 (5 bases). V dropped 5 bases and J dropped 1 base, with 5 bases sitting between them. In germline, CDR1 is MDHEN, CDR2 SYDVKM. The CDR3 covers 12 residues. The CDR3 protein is CASSGAQETQYF. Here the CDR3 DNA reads TGTGCCAGCAGTGGGGCCCAAGAGACCCAGTACTTC.

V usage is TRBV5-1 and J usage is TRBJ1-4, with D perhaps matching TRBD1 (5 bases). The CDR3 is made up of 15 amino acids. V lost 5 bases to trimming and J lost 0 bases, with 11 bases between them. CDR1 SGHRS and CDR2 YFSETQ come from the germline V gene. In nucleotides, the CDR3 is TGCGCCAGCAGGCCCTCAGGGACAACTAATGAAAAACTGTTTTTT. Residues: CASRPSGTTNEKLFF. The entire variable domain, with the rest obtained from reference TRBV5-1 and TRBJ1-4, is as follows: KAGVTQTPRYLIKTRGQQVTLSCSPISGHRSVSWYQQTPGQGLQFLFEYFSETQRNKGNFPGRFSGRQFSNSRSEMNVSTLELGDSALYLCASRPSGTTNEKLFFGSGTQLSVL.

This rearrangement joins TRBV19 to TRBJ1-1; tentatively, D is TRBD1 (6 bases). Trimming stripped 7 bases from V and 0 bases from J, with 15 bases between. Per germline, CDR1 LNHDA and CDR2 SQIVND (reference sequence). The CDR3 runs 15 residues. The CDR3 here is CASKESGHLNTEAFF. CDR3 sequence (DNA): TGTGCCAGTAAGGAATCGGGACACCTGAACACTGAAGCTTTCTTT.

The DNA for the CDR3 is TGTGCCAGCAGCAAAAAGGGGCGGGAGAAGTCAGGGAATGAGCAGTTCTTC. Encoded protein: CASSKKGREKSGNEQFF. The chain joins TRBV21-1 to TRBJ2-1; TRBD2 was called by the table and not checked on the DNA. TRBV21-1 is recorded as a pseudogene. CDR3 length equals 17 residues.

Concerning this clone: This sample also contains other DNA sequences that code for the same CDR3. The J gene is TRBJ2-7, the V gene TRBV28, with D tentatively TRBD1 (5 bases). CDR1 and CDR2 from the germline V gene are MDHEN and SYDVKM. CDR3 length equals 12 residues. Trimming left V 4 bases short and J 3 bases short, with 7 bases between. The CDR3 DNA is TGTGCCAGCAGTTCCACAGGCTACGAGCAGTACTTC. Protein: CASSSTGYEQYF.

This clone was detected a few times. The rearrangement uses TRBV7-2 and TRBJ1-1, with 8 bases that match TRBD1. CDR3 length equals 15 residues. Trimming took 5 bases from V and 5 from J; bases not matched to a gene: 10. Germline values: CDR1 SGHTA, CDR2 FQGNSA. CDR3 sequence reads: CASSPQGQGWTEAFF. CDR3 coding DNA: TGTGCCAGCAGCCCCCAAGGACAGGGCTGGACTGAAGCTTTCTTT.

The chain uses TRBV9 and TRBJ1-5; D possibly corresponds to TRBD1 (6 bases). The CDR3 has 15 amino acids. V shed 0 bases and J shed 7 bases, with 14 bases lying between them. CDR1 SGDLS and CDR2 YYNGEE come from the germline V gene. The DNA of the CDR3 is TGTGCCAGCAGCGTAGCAGGGGAACGAGGGCAGCCCCAGCATTTT. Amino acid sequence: CASSVAGERGQPQHF.

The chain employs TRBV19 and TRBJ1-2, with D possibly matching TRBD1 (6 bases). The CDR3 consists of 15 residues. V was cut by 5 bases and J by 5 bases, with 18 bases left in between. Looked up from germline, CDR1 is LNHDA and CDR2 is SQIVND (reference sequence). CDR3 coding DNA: TGTGCCAGTAGTTCCCGACAGGATCCTCGGTATGGCTACACCTTC. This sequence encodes CASSSRQDPRYGYTF.

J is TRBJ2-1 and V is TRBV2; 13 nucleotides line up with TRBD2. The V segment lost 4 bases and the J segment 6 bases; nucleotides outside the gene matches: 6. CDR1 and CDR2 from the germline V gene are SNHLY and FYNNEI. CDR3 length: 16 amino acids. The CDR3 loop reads CASSGTSGSISNEQFF. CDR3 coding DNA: TGTGCCAGCAGTGGGACTAGCGGGAGTATTAGCAATGAGCAGTTCTTC.

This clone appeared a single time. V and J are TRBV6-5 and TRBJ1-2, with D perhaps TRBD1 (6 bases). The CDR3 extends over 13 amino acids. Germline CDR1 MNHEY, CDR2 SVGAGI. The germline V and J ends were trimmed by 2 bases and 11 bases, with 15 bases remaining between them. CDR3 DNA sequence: TGTGCCAGCAGTTACATCAGGGGAGCTCCTTACACCTTC. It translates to CASSYIRGAPYTF.

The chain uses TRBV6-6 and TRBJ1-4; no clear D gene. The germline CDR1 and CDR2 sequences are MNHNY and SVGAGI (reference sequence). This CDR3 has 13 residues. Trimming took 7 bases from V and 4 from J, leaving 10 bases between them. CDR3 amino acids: CASTDWVNEKLFF. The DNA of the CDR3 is TGTGCCAGCACCGACTGGGTTAATGAAAAACTGTTTTTT.

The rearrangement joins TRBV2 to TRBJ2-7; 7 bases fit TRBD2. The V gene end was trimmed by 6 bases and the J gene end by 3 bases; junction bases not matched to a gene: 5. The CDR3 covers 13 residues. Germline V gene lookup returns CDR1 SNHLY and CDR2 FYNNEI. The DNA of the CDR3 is TGTGCCAGCAGAGGACTAGGGATCTACGAGCAGTACTTC. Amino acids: CASRGLGIYEQYF.

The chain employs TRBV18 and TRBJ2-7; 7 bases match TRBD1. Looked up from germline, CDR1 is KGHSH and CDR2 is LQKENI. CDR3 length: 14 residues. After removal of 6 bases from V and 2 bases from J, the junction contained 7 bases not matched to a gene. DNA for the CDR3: TGTGCCAGCTCCAAAGGAGGACAGGCCTACGAGCAGTACTTC. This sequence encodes CASSKGGQAYEQYF. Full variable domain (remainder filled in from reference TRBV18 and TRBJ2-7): NAGVMQNPRHLVRRRGQEARLRCSPMKGHSHVYWYRQLPEEGLKFMVYLQKENIIDESGMPKERFSAEFPKEGPSILRIQQVVRGDSAAYFCASSKGGQAYEQYFGPGTRLTVT.

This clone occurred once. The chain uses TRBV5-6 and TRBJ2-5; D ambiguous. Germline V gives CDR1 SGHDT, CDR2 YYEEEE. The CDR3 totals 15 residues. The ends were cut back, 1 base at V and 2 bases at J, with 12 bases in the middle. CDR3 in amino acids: CASSLMAGQQETQYF. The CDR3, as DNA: TGTGCCAGCAGCTTGATGGCAGGCCAGCAAGAGACCCAGTACTTC. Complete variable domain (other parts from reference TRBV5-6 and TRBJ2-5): DAGVTQSPTHLIKTRGQQVTLRCSPKSGHDTVSWYQQALGQGPQFIFQYYEEEERQRGNFPDRFSGHQFPNYSSELNVNALLLGDSALYLCASSLMAGQQETQYFGPGTRLLVL.

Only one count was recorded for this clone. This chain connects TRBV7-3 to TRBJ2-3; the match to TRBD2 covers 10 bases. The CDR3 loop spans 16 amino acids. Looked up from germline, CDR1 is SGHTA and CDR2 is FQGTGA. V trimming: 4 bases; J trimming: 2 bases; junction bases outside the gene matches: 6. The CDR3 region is CASSSGLAVTTDTQYF. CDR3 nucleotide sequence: TGTGCCAGCAGCTCCGGACTAGCGGTTACCACAGATACGCAGTATTTT.

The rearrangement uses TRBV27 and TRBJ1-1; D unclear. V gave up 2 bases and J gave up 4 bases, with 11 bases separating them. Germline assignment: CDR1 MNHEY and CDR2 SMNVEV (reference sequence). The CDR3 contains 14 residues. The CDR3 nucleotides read TGTGCCAGCAGTTTAGCGCCGGACTCCACTGAAGCTTTCTTT. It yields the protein CASSLAPDSTEAFF.

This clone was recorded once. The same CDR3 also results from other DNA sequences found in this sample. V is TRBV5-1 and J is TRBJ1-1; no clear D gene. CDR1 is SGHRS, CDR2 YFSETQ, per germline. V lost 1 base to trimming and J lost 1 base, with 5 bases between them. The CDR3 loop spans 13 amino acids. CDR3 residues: CASSLQENTEAFF. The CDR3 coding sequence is TGCGCCAGCAGCTTGCAGGAGAACACTGAAGCTTTCTTT.

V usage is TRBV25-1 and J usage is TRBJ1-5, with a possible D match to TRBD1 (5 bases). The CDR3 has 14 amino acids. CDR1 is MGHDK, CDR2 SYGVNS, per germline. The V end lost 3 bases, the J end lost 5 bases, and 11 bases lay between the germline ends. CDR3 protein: CASSETRGHQPQHF. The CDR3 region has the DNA TGTGCCAGCAGTGAGACAAGGGGTCATCAGCCCCAGCATTTT.

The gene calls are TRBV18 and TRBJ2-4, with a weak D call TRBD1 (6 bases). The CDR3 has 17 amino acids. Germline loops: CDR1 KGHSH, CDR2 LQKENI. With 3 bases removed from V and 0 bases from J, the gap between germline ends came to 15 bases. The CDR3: CASSPTGSSLAKNIQYF. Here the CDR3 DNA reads TGTGCCAGCTCACCTACAGGGAGCAGTTTAGCCAAAAACATTCAGTACTTC.

The CDR3 nucleotides read TGTGCCACCAGTGATCGCAGGGGGGGCACAGATACGCAGTATTTT. Translated: CATSDRRGGTDTQYF. V gene TRBV24-1 combines with J gene TRBJ2-3; possible D gene TRBD1, 7 bases. V was cut by 3 bases and J by 1 base, with 10 bases left in between. The CDR3 totals 15 residues. CDR1 is KGHDR and CDR2 is SFDVKD in the germline V gene.

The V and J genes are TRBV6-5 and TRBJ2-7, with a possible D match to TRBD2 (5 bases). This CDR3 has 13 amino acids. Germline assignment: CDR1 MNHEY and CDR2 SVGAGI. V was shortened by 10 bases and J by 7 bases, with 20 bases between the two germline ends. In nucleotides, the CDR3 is TGTGCCACCCCACCCGGGGTGTTTCGGGAGCAGTACTTC. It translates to CATPPGVFREQYF.

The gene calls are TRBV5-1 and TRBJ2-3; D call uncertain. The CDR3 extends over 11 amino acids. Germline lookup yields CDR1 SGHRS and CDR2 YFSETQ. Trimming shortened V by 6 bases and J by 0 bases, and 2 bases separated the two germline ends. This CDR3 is CASTSTDTQYF. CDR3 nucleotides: TGCGCCAGCACTAGCACAGATACGCAGTATTTT.

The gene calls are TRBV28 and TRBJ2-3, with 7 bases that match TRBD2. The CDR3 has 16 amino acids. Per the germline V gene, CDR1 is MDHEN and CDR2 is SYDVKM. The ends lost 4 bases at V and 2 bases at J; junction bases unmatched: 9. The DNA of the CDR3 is TGTGCCAGCAGTTATCCGGGGAGGGAGGACACAGATACGCAGTATTTT. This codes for CASSYPGREDTDTQYF.

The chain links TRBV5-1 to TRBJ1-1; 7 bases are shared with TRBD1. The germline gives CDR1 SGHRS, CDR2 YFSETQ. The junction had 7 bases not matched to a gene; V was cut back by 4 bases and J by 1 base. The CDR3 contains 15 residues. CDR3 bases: TGCGCCAGCAGCGGAACAGGGGTGTCGAACACTGAAGCTTTCTTT. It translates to CASSGTGVSNTEAFF.

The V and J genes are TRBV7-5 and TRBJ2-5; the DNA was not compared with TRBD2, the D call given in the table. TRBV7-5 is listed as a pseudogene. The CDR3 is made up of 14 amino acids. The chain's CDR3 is CVRSLRWSEETQYF. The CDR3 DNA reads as TGTGTCAGAAGCTTACGGTGGTCCGAAGAGACCCAGTACTTC.

The CDR3 loop is CASSARWGADEQFF. CDR3 nucleotides: TGTGCCAGCAGCGCCCGATGGGGCGCCGATGAGCAGTTCTTC. V gene TRBV7-2 combines with J gene TRBJ2-1; possibly TRBD1 for D (5 bases). Germline-derived CDR1 and CDR2 are SGHTA and FQGNSA. V lost 5 bases and J lost 8, with 16 bases in between. This CDR3 contains 14 residues.